This TCR beta chain was captured in a study of shared clonotypes between healthy human individuals (dated by TCRdb to the early 2020s). For the study in its entirety: Two women and three men aged 18 to 49 years were included in the cohort. The study deeply sequenced blood TCR repertoires of five healthy adults to estimate repertoire size and the extent of clonotype sharing between individuals. Per donor, leukapheresis produced somewhere between about 0.9 and 9.5 billion PBMCs. For each donor, CD4 naive and CD4 memory were each given three plates, CD8 naive was given two plates, and CD8 memory was given one plate. Libraries were prepared and TCR repertoires were sequenced by different laboratories using diverse techniques, in order to increase sequencing depth and limit assay-specific biases. What the research found in general, with its limitations: Incomplete sequencing was indicated by rarefaction of sorted-subset datasets, despite the large sequencing depth. Sharing across a handful of donors was observed for around 5% of naive CD4, over 3% of naive CD8, 2% to 2.5% of memory CD4, and roughly 0.4% of memory CD8 clonotypes. Only blood was sampled, and tissue TCR repertoires likely differ from those in blood. Pairwise subsampling led to the expectation that sequencing depth would affect the degree of clonotype sharing among donors. Higher generation probabilities were observed for clonotypes shared by all four sorted-subset donors than for non-shared clonotypes. Because the study included only a small number of donors, the genetic and exposure-history diversity represented was limited. Larger estimated clonotype richness was generally found for naive subsets than for memory subsets.

Inclusive of the bounding cysteine and phenylalanine, the CDR3 is 15 residues long. The only DNA kept is the CDR3, 45 bases in frame from the first base. Trimming takes 5 bases off V and 4 bases off J; junction bases not matched to a gene: 8. As encoded in the germline V gene, CDR1 is SGHRS while CDR2 is YFSETQ. The donors were healthy, HIV-negative adults who had no recently reported acute infections or vaccinations. Every donor was a Caucasian adult residing in Nashville, Tennessee, USA. CD4+ T cells were enriched by magnetic negative selection, after which naive cells were positively selected on CD45RA and the negative fraction was taken as the memory subset. Blood was collected by leukapheresis, and PBMCs were isolated by Ficoll-Histopaque density gradient centrifugation and then cryopreserved in liquid nitrogen vapor phase. Purity and quantity of every magnetically sorted T cell population were checked by analytical flow cytometry. Genomic DNA was isolated from each sorted fraction and quantified by UV absorbance on a Nanodrop 2000c.

With respect to this clone: The antigen it recognizes is unknown. Base qualities were left out, and no much larger clone turns up one base away.

Using the deep immunoSEQ assay, TCR CDR3 regions were amplified from genomic DNA by multiplex PCR. For each cell subset, the extracted genomic DNA was distributed evenly across all wells of several immunoSEQ 96-well plates, and each plate served as one replicate. Each replicate PCR for sorted subsets received about 220 ng genomic DNA, equal to about 30,000 T cell genomes. Purified libraries were measured with a Qubit 3.0 fluorometer, size-checked on a Bioanalyzer 2100, and measured again with the KAPA Library Quantification kit. Every immunoSEQ 96-well plate was sequenced on a separate single-read 150-cycle Illumina NextSeq 550 flow cell. Regarding the original processing steps: Because the immunoSEQ output held only junctional sequences and lacked quality scores, the filtering could not match the filtering applied to full-length reads. Sequences were annotated with PyIR, a Python wrapper for IgBLAST v1.9, and V/J genes and CDR3 were assigned using IMGT germline references. Reads were removed for weak V/J assignments (E-value above 1e-6), missing CDR3, stop codons, out-of-frame junctions, or ambiguous translated residues. V3J clonotypes were defined by identical inferred V gene, J gene, and CDR3 amino acid sequence. The percentage overlap between two repertoires was calculated by dividing the number of shared unique clonotypes by the size of the smaller repertoire. Richness of each repertoire was evaluated using RTK rarefaction, the Chao1 estimator, and Recon v2.1 estimates of unobserved clonotypes. Generation probabilities were computed with OLGA for all TCRbeta clonotypes obtained by the gDNA method from four donors. Imported from immuneACCESS, the table was reduced by TCRdb to in-frame sequences with V and J called. These copies leave out some clones; in studies compared against another copy, an unresolved V gene accounts for under half, and the cause of the remainder is not known. Clone size and the V and J calls come from that table; the DNA yielded D and trimming. The sample yields hundreds of thousands of clones; around 96% were counted once. The ten largest clones take up approximately 0.06% of the sample.

The sequence joins TRBV5-1 to TRBJ2-2, and 7 bases in between align with TRBD2. Sequencing input: naive CD4+ T cells sorted from blood. The sample's cell subset or site, from its label and the paper: CD45RA+ positively selected. This TCR was sampled from a woman in her thirties in good health. CDR3 reads: CASRGGPSGTGELFF. The sequenced DNA is TGCGCCAGCAGGGGAGGGCCATCAGGCACCGGGGAGCTGTTTTTT.